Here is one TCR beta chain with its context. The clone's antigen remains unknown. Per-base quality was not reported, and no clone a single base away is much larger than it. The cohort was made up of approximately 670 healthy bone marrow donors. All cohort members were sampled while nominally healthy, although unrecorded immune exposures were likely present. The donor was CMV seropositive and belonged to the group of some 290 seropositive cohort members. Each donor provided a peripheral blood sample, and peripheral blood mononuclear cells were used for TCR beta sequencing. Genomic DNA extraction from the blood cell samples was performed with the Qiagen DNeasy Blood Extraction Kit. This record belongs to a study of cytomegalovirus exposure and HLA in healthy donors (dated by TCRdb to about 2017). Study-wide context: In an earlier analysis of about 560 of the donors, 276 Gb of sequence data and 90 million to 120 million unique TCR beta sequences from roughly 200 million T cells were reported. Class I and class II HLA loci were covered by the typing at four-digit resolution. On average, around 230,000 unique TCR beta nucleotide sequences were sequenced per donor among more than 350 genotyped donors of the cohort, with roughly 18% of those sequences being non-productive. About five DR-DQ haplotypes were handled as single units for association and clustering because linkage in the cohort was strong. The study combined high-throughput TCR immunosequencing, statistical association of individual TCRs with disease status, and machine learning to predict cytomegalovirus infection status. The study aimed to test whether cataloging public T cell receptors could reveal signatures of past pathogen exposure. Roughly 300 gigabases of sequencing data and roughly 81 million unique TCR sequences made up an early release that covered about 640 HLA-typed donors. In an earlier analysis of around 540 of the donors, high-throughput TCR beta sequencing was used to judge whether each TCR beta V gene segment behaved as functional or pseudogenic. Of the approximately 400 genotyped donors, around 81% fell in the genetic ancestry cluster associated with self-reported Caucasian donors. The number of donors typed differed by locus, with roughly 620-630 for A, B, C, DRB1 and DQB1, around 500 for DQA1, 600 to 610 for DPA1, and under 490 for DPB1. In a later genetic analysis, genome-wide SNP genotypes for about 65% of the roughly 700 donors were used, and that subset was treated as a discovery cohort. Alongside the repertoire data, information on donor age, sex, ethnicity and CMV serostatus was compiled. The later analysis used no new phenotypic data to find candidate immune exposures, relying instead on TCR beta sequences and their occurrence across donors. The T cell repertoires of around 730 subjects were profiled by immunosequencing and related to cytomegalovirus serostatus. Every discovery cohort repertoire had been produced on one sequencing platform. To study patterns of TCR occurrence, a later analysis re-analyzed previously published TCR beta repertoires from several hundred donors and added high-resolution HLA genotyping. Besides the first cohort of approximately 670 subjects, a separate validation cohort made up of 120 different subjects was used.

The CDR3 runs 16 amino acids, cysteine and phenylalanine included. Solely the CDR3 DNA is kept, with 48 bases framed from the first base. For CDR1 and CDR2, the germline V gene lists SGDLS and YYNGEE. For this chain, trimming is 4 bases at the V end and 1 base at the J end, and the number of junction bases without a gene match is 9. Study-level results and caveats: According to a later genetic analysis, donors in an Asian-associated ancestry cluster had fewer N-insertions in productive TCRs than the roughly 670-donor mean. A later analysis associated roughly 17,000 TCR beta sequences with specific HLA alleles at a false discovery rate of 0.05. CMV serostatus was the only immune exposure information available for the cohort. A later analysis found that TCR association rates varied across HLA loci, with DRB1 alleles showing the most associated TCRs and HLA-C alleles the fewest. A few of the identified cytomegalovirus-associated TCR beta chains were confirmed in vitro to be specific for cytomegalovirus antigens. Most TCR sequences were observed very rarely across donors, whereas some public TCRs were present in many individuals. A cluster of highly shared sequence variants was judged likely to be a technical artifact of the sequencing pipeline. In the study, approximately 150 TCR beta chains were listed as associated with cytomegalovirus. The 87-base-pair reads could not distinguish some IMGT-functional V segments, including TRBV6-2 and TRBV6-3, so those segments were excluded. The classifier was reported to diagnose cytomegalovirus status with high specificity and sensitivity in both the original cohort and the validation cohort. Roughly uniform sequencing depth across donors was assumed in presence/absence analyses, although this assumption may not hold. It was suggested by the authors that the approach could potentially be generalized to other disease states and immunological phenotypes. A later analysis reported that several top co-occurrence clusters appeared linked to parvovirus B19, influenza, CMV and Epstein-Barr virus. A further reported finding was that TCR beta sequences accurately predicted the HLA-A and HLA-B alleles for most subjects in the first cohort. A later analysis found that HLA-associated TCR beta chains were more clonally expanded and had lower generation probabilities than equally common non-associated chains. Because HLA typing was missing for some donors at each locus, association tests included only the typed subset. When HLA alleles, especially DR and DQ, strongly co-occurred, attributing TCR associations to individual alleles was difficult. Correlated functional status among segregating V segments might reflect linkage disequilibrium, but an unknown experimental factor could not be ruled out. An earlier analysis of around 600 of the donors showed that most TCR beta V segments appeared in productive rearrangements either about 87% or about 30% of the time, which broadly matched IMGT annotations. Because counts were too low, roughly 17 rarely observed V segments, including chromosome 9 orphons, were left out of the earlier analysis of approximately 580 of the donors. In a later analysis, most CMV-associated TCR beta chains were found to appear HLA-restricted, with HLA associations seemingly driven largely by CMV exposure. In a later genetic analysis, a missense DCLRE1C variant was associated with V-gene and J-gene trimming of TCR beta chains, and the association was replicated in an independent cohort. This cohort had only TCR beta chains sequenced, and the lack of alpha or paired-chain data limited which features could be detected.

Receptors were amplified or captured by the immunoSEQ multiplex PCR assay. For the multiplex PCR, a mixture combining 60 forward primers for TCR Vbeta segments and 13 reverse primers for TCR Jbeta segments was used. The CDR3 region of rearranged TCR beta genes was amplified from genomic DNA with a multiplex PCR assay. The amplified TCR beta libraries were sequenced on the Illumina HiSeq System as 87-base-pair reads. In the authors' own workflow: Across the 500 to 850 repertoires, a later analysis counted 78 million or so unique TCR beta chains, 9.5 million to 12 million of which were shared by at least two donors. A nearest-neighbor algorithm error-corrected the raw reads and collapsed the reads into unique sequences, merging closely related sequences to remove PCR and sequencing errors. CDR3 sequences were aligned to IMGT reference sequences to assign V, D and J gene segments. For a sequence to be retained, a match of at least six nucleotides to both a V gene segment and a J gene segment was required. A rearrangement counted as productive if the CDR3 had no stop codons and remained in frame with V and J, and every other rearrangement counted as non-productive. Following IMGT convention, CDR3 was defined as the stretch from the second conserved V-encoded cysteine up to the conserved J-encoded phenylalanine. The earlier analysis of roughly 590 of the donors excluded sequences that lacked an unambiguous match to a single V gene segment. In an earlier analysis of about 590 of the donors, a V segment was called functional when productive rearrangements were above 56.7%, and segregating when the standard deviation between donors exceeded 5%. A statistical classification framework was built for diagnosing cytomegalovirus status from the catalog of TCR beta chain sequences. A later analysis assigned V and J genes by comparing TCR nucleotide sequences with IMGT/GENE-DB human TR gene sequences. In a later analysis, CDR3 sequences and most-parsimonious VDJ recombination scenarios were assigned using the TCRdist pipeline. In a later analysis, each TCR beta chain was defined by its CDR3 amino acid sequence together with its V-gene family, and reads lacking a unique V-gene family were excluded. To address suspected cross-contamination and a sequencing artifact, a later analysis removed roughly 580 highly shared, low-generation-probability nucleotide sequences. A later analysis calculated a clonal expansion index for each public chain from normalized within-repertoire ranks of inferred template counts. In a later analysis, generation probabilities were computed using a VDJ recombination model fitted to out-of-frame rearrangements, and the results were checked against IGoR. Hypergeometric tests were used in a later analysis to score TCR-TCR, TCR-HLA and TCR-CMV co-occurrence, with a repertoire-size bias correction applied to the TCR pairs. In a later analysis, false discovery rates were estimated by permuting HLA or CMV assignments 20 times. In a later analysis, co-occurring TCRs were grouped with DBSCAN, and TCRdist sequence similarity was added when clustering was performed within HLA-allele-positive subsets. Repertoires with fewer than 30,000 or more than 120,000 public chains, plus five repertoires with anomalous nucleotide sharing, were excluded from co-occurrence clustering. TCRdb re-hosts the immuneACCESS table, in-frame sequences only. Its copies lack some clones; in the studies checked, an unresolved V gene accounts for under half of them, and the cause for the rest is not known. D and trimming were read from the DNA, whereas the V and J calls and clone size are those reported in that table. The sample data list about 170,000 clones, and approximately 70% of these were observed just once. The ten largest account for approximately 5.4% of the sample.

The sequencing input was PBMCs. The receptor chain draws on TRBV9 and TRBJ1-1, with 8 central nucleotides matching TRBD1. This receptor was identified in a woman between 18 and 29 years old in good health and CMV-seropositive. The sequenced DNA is TGTGCCAGCAGCCCATGGGACAGGACGGGGAACACTGAAGCTTTCTTT. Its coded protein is CASSPWDRTGNTEAFF.